These T cell receptor beta chains were read from a single sample in a study of shared clonotypes between healthy human individuals. The protocol was immunoSEQ multiplex PCR, while the TCRdb copy is restricted to in-frame clones and leaves out a portion. The profile shows 470,000 or so clones, approximately 78% of them singletons. The sequenced material came from PBMCs. The receptors were sampled from a woman aged 40 to 50 in good health. Some clones in this sample may be carry-over from other donors' samples. Each CDR3 is given with its conserved first and last residue. The D gene is left open where the match is weak. Some rows mark clone size as missing; the rest say once, few, many or name a class of expanded clone.

j_call v_call cdr3_length clone_size d_call cdr3_aa cdr3_nt
TRBJ1-3 TRBV7-9 12 - - CASSPSGNTIYF TGTGCCAGCAGTCCCTCTGGAAACACCATATATTTT
TRBJ2-1 TRBV7-3 15 - - CASSLPGTPLNEQFF TGTGCCAGCAGCTTACCCGGGACGCCCCTCAATGAGCAGTTCTTC
TRBJ1-1 TRBV28 11 few - CASILNTEAFF TGTGCCAGCATTCTCAACACTGAAGCTTTCTTT
TRBJ2-7 TRBV5-1 15 - TRBD2 CASSLAAGGSYEQYF TGCGCCAGCAGCTTGGCGGCCGGGGGGTCCTACGAGCAGTACTTC
TRBJ2-5 TRBV7-2 15 - TRBD2 CASSLGGLPQETQYF TGTGCCAGCAGCTTAGGGGGACTACCACAAGAGACCCAGTACTTC
TRBJ1-4 TRBV5-4 15 few TRBD1 CASSFPGQGREKLFF TGTGCCAGCAGCTTCCCGGGACAGGGCCGAGAAAAACTGTTTTTT
TRBJ2-1 TRBV2 14 - TRBD2 CASSEGDYEYEQFF TGTGCCAGCAGTGAAGGGGACTACGAATATGAGCAGTTCTTC
TRBJ2-1 TRBV18 12 few - CASSPGRNEQFF TGTGCCAGCTCACCGGGCCGGAATGAGCAGTTCTTC
TRBJ2-1 TRBV5-4 15 - TRBD2 CASSLGAGGYNEQFF TGTGCCAGCAGCTTGGGAGCGGGAGGGTACAATGAGCAGTTCTTC
TRBJ2-7 TRBV6-6 15 few - CASSYSTPRLYEQYF TGTGCCAGCAGTTACTCCACCCCCCGGTTATACGAGCAGTACTTC
TRBJ2-7 TRBV5-1 14 few - CASSLDPDFYEQYF TGCGCCAGCAGCTTGGATCCGGACTTCTACGAGCAGTACTTC
TRBJ2-7 TRBV11-2 17 - - CASSSWGAGVPSYEQYF TGTGCCAGCAGCTCCTGGGGGGCGGGAGTTCCTTCCTACGAGCAGTACTTC
TRBJ2-7 TRBV6-1 13 - - CASSESSRDEQYF TGTGCCAGCAGTGAATCGTCAAGGGACGAGCAGTACTTC
TRBJ2-1 TRBV6-1 16 once - CASSEGSYLGNNEQFF TGTGCCAGCAGTGAAGGTAGCTACCTAGGGAACAATGAGCAGTTCTTC
TRBJ1-2 TRBV29-1 12 - - CSTGGSDYGYTF TGCAGCACTGGGGGGAGTGACTATGGCTACACCTTC
TRBJ2-5 TRBV25-1 15 - TRBD1 CASTRGQGGQETQYF TGTGCCAGCACTCGGGGACAGGGAGGGCAAGAGACCCAGTACTTC
TRBJ2-1 TRBV9 15 once TRBD2 CASSVREGLYNEQFF TGTGCCAGCAGCGTAAGGGAGGGCCTCTACAATGAGCAGTTCTTC